Listed below are T cell receptor beta chains from one sample, sequenced in a study of T cell responses to AZD1222 COVID-19 vaccine. Produced via immunoSEQ multiplex PCR; TCRdb's table is partial and in-frame only. The data contain some 130,000 clones, approximately 88% of them singletons. This specimen consisted of peripheral blood, obtained on day 0 of AZD1222 vaccination. The receptor set was obtained from an adult in good health. Both conserved end residues are trimmed from each CDR3.

j_call v_call cdr3_aa
TRBJ2-3 TRBV21-1 ASSKDPRTSGGHHTDTQY
TRBJ1-6 TRBV2 ASGRLILSPLH
TRBJ1-5 TRBV2 ASSEDRVSNQPQH
TRBJ1-2 TRBV19 ASNSRTPNYGYT
TRBJ1-5 TRBV7-9 ASSFGDSNQPQH
TRBJ1-1 TRBV6-5 ATHRTGNTEAF
TRBJ1-2 TRBV6-5 ASSLGQLGGYT
TRBJ2-1 TRBV30 AWDGGAADEQF
TRBJ1-5 TRBV6-1 ASSDDSTGRNSNQPQH
TRBJ1-6 TRBV28 ATQAASSYNSPLH
TRBJ2-5 TRBV5-1 ASSFSQETQY
TRBJ2-6 TRBV6-1 ASSEAWGPGANVLT
TRBJ1-5 TRBV28 ASSPGQKLSNQPQH
TRBJ2-7 TRBV19 ASNRGPSTYEQY
TRBJ1-6 TRBV15 ATSSSESPLH
TRBJ1-1 TRBV10-3 AISAAGTEAF
TRBJ2-5 TRBV24-1 ATSDPTGEETQY
TRBJ2-3 TRBV11-2 ASSLAGRDGRTDTQY
TRBJ1-2 TRBV7-2 ASSSGQNYGYT